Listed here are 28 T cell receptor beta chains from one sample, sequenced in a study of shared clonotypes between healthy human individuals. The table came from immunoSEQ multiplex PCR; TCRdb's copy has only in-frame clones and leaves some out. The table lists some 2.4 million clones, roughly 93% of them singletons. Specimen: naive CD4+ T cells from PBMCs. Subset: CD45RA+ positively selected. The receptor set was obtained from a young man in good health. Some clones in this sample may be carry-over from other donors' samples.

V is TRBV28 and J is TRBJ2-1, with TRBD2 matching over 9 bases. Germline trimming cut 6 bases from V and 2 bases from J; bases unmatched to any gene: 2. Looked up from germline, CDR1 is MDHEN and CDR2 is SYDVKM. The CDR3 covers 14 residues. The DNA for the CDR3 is TGTGCCAGCAGGGTAGCGGGAGCCTACAATGAGCAGTTCTTC. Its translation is CASRVAGAYNEQFF.

The CDR3 loop is CASSRVRTYEQYF. CDR3 DNA sequence: TGTGCCAGCAGCAGGGTTAGAACTTACGAGCAGTACTTC. The V and J genes are TRBV2 and TRBJ2-7; D perhaps matches TRBD1 (5 bases). Trimming removed 6 bases from V and 4 bases from J, with 13 bases in between. Germline lookup yields CDR1 SNHLY and CDR2 FYNNEI. The CDR3 spans 13 residues.

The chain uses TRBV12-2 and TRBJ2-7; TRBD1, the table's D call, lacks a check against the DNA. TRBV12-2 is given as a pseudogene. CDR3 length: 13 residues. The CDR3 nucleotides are TGTGCAAGTCGCTTAGCACAGGGCTACGAGCAGTACTTC. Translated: CASRLAQGYEQYF.

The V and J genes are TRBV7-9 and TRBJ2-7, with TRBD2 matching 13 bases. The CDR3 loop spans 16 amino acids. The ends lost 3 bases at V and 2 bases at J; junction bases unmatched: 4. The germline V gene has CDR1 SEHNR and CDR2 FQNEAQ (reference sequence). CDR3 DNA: TGTGCCAGCAGCTTGGGGACTAGCGGGGACACCTACGAGCAGTACTTC. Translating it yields CASSLGTSGDTYEQYF. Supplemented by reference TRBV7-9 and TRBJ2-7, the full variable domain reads DTGVSQNPRHKITKRGQNVTFRCDPISEHNRLYWYRQTLGQGPEFLTYFQNEAQLEKSRLLSDRFSAERPKGSFSTLEIQRTEQGDSAMYLCASSLGTSGDTYEQYFGPGTRLTVT.

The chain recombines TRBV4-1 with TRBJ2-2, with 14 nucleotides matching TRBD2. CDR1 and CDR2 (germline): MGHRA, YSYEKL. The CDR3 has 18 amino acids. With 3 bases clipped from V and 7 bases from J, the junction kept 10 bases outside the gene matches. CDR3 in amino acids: CASSQGGLAGVRGGELFF. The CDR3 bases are TGCGCCAGCAGCCAGGGGGGACTAGCGGGAGTCAGGGGCGGGGAGCTGTTTTTT.

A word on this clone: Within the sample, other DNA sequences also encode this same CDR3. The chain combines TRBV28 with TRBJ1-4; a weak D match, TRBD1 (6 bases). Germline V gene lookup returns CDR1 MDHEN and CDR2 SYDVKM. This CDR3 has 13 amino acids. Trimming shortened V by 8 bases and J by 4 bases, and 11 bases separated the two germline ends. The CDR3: CASGRTVNEKLFF. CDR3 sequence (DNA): TGTGCCAGCGGTCGGACAGTTAATGAAAAACTGTTTTTT.

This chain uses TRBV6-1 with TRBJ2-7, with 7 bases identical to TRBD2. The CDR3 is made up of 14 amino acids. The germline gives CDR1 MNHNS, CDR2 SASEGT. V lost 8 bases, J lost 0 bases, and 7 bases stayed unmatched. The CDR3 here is CASVSRGSSYEQYF. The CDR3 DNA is TGTGCCAGCGTCTCGCGCGGGAGCTCCTACGAGCAGTACTTC.

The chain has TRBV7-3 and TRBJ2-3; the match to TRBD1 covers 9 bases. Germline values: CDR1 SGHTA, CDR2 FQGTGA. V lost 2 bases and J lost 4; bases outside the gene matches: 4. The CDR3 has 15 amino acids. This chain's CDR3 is CASSLSGQGADTQYF. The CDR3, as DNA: TGTGCCAGCAGCTTATCGGGACAGGGTGCAGATACGCAGTATTTT.

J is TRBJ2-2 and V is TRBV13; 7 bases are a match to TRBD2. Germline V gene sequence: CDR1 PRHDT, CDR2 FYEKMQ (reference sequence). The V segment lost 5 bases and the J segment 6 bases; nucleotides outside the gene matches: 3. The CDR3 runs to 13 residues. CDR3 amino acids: CASSLRGAGELFF. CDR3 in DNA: TGTGCCAGCAGCCTACGGGGGGCCGGGGAGCTGTTTTTT.

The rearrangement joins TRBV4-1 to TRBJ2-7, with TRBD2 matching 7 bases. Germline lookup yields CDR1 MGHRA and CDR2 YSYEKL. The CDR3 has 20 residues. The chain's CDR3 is CPSSRRGDGWGTPSSYEQYF. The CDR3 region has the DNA TGCCCAAGCTCACGCCGGGGGGATGGCTGGGGCACCCCGAGCTCCTACGAGCAGTACTTC.

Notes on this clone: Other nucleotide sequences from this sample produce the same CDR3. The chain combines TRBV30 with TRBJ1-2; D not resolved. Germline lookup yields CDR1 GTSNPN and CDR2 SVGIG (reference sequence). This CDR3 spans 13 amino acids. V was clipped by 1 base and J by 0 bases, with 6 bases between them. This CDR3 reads CAWSAGANYGYTF. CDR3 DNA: TGTGCCTGGAGTGCGGGAGCTAACTATGGCTACACCTTC.

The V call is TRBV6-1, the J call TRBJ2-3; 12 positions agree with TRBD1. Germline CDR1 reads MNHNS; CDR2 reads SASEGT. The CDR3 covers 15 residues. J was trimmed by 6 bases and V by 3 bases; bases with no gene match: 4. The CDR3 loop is CASSEPGQGADTQYF. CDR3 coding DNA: TGTGCCAGCAGTGAGCCGGGACAGGGGGCCGATACGCAGTATTTT.

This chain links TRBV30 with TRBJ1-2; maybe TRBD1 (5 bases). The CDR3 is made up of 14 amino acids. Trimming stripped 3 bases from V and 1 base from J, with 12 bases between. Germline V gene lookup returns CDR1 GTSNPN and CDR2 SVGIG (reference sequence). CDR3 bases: TGTGCCTGGAGGGGGGACTTCGTTAACTATGGCTACACCTTC. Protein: CAWRGDFVNYGYTF.

The CDR3, as DNA: TGTGCCAGCACCTTGGGGGATACGCAGTATTTT. Translating it yields CASTLGDTQYF. The gene calls are TRBV2 and TRBJ2-3; D uncertain. V was shortened by 7 bases and J by 6 bases, with 8 bases between the two germline ends. From germline, CDR1 is SNHLY and CDR2 FYNNEI. The CDR3 covers 11 residues.

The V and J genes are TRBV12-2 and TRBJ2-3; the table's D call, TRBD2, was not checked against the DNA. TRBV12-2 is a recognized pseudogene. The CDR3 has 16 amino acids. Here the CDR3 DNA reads TGTGCAAGTCGCTTACACCGCCAAGGGCGGGCAGATACGCAGTATTTT. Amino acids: CASRLHRQGRADTQYF.

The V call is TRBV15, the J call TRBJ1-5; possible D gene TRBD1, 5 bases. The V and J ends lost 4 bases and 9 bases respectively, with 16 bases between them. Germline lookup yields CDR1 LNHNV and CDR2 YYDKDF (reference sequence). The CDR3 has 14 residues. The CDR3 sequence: CATSTGTALGPQHF. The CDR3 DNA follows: TGTGCCACCAGCACCGGGACGGCTCTTGGGCCCCAGCATTTT.

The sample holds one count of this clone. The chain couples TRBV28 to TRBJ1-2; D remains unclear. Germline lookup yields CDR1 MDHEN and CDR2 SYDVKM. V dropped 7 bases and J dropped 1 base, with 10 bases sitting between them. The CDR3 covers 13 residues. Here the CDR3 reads CASTRGINYGYTF. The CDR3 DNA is TGTGCCAGCACTCGGGGAATTAACTATGGCTACACCTTC.

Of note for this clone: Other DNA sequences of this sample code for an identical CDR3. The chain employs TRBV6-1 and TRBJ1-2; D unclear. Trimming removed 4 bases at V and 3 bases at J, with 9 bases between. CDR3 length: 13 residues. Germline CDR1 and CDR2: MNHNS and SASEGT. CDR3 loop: CASSAGTDYGYTF. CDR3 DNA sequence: TGTGCCAGCAGTGCCGGCACAGACTATGGCTACACCTTC.

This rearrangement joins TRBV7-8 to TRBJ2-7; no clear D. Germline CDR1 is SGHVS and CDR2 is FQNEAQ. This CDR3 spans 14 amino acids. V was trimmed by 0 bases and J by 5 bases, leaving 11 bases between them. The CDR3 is CASSLARRTDEQYF. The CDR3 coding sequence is TGTGCCAGCAGCTTAGCGCGGCGGACGGACGAGCAGTACTTC.

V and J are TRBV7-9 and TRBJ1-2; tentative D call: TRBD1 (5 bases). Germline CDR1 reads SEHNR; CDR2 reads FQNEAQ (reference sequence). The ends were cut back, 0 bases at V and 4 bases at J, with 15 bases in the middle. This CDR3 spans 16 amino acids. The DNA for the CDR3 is TGTGCCAGCAGCTTAGCCTGGGAGGCGGGACCCTATGGCTACACCTTC. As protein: CASSLAWEAGPYGYTF.

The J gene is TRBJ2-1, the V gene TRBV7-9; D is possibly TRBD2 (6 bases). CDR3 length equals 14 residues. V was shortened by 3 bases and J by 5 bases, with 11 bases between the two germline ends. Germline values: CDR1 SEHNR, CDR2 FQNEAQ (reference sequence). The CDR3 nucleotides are TGTGCCAGCAGCTTCTCGACTAGTAACAATGAGCAGTTCTTC. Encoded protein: CASSFSTSNNEQFF.

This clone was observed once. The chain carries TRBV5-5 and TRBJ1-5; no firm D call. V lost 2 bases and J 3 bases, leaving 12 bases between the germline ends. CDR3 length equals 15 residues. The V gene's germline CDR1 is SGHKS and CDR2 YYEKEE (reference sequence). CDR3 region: CASSFGSSFNQPQHF. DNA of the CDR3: TGTGCCAGCAGCTTCGGGAGCTCATTCAATCAGCCCCAGCATTTT.

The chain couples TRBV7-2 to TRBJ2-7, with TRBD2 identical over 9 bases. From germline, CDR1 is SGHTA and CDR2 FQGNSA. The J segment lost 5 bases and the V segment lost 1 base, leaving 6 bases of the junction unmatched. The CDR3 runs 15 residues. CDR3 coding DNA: TGTGCCAGCAGCTTAGTTGCGGGAGGGGTTGACGAGCAGTACTTC. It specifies CASSLVAGGVDEQYF.

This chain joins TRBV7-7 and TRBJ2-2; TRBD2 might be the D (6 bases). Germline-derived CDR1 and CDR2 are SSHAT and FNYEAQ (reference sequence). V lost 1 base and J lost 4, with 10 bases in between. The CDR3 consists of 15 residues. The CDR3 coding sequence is TGTGCCAGCAGCTTAGTAACCGGGGGCACCGGGGAGCTGTTTTTT. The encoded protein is CASSLVTGGTGELFF.

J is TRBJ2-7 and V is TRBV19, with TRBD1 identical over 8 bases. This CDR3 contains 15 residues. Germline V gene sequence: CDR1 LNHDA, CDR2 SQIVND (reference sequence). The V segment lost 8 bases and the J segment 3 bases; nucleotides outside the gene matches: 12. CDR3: CASASQGTGVYEQYF. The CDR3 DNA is TGTGCCAGTGCATCTCAAGGGACAGGAGTCTACGAGCAGTACTTC.

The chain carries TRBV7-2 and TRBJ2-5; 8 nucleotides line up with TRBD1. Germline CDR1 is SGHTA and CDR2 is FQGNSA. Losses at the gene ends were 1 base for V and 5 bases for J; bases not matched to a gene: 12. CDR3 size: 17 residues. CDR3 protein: CASSLDFGTGARETQYF. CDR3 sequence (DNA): TGTGCCAGCAGCTTAGATTTTGGGACAGGAGCACGGGAGACCCAGTACTTC.

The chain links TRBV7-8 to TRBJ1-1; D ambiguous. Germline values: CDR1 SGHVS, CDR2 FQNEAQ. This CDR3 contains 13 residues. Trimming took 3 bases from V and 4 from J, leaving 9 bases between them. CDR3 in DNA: TGTGCCAGCAGCTTCCGACAAGGCACTGAAGCTTTCTTT. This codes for CASSFRQGTEAFF. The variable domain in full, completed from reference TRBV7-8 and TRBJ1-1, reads GAGVSQSPRYKVAKRGQDVALRCDPISGHVSLFWYQQALGQGPEFLTYFQNEAQLDKSGLPSDRFFAERPEGSVSTLKIQRTQQEDSAVYLCASSFRQGTEAFFGQGTRLTVV.

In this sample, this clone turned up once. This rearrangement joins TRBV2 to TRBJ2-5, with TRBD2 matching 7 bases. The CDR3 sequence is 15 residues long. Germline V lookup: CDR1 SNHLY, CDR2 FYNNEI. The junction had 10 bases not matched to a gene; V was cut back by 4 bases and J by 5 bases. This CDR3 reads CASSGVGGPEETQYF. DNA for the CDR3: TGTGCCAGCAGTGGAGTGGGAGGGCCGGAGGAGACCCAGTACTTC.